The rows below give T cell receptor beta chains drawn from one sample of a study of shared clonotypes between healthy human individuals. TCRdb's table, derived via immunoSEQ multiplex PCR, lists solely in-frame clones and lacks some. The sample records more than 1.2 million clones, about 98.5% being singletons. Sequencing was performed on naive CD4+ T cells sorted from blood. The receptors were sampled from a man aged 30-40 years in good health. Each CDR3 is given with its conserved first and last residue. D genes are given only for firm matches. Clone size is not always given. Where it is, it says once, few, many or a class for expanded clones.

v_gene,j_gene,abundance,d_gene,CDR3aa,CDR3nt
TRBV6-6,TRBJ1-1,-,TRBD1,CASSLSGQGKAAFF,TGTGCCAGCAGCCTCTCCGGACAGGGGAAAGCAGCTTTCTTT
TRBV28,TRBJ2-3,-,TRBD2,CASSLAGESTDTQYF,TGTGCCAGCTCCCTAGCGGGAGAGAGCACAGATACGCAGTATTTT
TRBV2,TRBJ2-5,once,-,CASRAGVKAETQYF,TGTGCCAGCAGGGCCGGGGTAAAGGCGGAGACCCAGTACTTC
TRBV10-3,TRBJ2-5,-,-,CAISGLAKETQYF,TGTGCCATCAGTGGGCTAGCGAAAGAGACCCAGTACTTC
TRBV5-1,TRBJ2-1,-,-,CASSFQSSSSYNEQFF,TGCGCCAGCAGCTTCCAGTCCTCGAGCTCCTACAATGAGCAGTTCTTC
TRBV7-7,TRBJ1-3,once,-,CASSPSSGNTIYF,TGTGCCAGCAGCCCCTCCTCTGGAAACACCATATATTTT
TRBV9,TRBJ1-1,-,-,CASSVGVGRNTEAFF,TGTGCCAGCAGCGTGGGGGTAGGGAGGAACACTGAAGCTTTCTTT
TRBV7-2,TRBJ2-1,-,TRBD2,CASSLGRSGASREQFF,TGTGCCAGCAGCTTAGGGAGGAGCGGGGCCTCCAGGGAGCAGTTCTTC
TRBV18,TRBJ2-7,-,-,CASSPRAGIDYEQYF,TGTGCCAGCTCACCACGGGCAGGGATCGACTACGAGCAGTACTTC
TRBV19,TRBJ1-3,-,-,CASSKVISGNTIYF,TGTGCCAGTAGCAAGGTGATCTCTGGAAACACCATATATTTT
TRBV7-8,TRBJ1-4,-,TRBD1,CASSPTGAAEKLFF,TGTGCCAGCAGCCCCACAGGGGCGGCTGAAAAACTGTTTTTT
TRBV25-1,TRBJ2-7,-,-,CASSSPSYYEQYF,TGTGCCAGCAGTTCCCCGTCATATTACGAGCAGTACTTC
TRBV7-2,TRBJ1-5,-,-,CASSFQTGNQPQHF,TGTGCCAGCAGCTTTCAGACGGGCAATCAGCCCCAGCATTTT
TRBV25-1,TRBJ1-5,-,-,CASSPQGSNQPQHF,TGTGCCAGCAGTCCCCAGGGCAGCAATCAGCCCCAGCATTTT
TRBV18,TRBJ2-2,-,-,CASSPRPDTGELFF,TGTGCCAGCTCACCACGCCCGGACACCGGGGAGCTGTTTTTT
TRBV5-1,TRBJ2-1,-,TRBD2,CASSFGSGVYNEQFF,TGCGCCAGCAGCTTTGGCAGCGGGGTCTACAATGAGCAGTTCTTC
TRBV5-1,TRBJ1-1,-,-,CASSFEDTEAFF,TGCGCCAGCAGCTTCGAGGACACTGAAGCTTTCTTT
TRBV11-2,TRBJ2-7,-,-,CASSRYDYEQYF,TGTGCCAGCAGCCGCTATGACTACGAGCAGTACTTC
TRBV7-2,TRBJ2-1,-,TRBD2,CASSPQRLAGYNEQFF,TGTGCCAGCAGCCCCCAACGACTAGCGGGGTACAATGAGCAGTTCTTC
TRBV5-6,TRBJ2-3,once,TRBD1,CASSPGTVYSTDTQYF,TGTGCCAGCAGCCCCGGGACAGTCTATAGCACAGATACGCAGTATTTT
TRBV5-1,TRBJ2-5,-,-,CASSLTGTQETQYF,TGCGCCAGCAGCTTAACGGGTACGCAAGAGACCCAGTACTTC
TRBV10-2,TRBJ2-5,-,-,CASSEMSQRPYQETQYF,TGCGCCAGCAGTGAAATGAGCCAGCGGCCCTACCAAGAGACCCAGTACTTC
TRBV10-3,TRBJ2-1,once,-,CAIGAEPTRVEQFF,TGTGCCATCGGGGCAGAACCAACTCGCGTTGAGCAGTTCTTC
TRBV28,TRBJ2-7,-,-,CASSPSDRPTYEQYF,TGTGCCAGCAGTCCTTCGGACAGACCTACCTACGAGCAGTACTTC
TRBV15,TRBJ1-5,-,-,CATSRGAGTRNQPQHF,TGTGCCACCAGCAGGGGGGCGGGGACACGCAATCAGCCCCAGCATTTT
TRBV10-2,TRBJ2-3,-,-,CASSESRWRNTDTQYF,TGCGCCAGCAGTGAGTCCCGGTGGCGGAACACAGATACGCAGTATTTT
TRBV6-1,TRBJ2-7,once,-,CASTDRLFPYTSYEQYF,TGTGCCAGCACTGACAGGTTGTTCCCCTATACATCCTACGAGCAGTACTTC
TRBV15,TRBJ1-5,once,-,CATSMTRFPSNQPQHF,TGTGCCACCAGCATGACCAGGTTCCCTAGCAATCAGCCCCAGCATTTT
TRBV6-4,TRBJ2-7,-,TRBD2,CASSELAGVLEQYF,TGTGCCAGCAGTGAGCTAGCGGGAGTTCTCGAGCAGTACTTC
TRBV2,TRBJ1-1,-,-,CASSEGRTVNTEAFF,TGTGCCAGCAGTGAAGGGCGGACGGTGAACACTGAAGCTTTCTTT
TRBV18,TRBJ1-1,once,-,CASSPLPPEAFF,TGTGCCAGCTCACCCCTTCCCCCTGAAGCTTTCTTT
TRBV29-1,TRBJ2-3,-,TRBD2,CSVEGLAGGDTQYF,TGCAGCGTTGAGGGGCTAGCGGGAGGAGATACGCAGTATTTT
TRBV27,TRBJ1-1,-,-,CASSLSVVNTEAFF,TGTGCCAGCAGTTTATCTGTGGTGAACACTGAAGCTTTCTTT
TRBV18,TRBJ2-1,-,TRBD2,CASSPLTSGRRNEQFF,TGTGCCAGCTCACCGTTAACTAGCGGGAGGAGAAATGAGCAGTTCTTC
TRBV7-2,TRBJ1-5,-,-,CASTLTAGQPQHF,TGTGCCAGCACCCTCACCGCGGGTCAGCCCCAGCATTTT
TRBV7-2,TRBJ2-7,-,TRBD2,CASSTRTSGTVFEQYF,TGTGCCAGCAGCACACGGACTAGCGGGACGGTTTTCGAGCAGTACTTC